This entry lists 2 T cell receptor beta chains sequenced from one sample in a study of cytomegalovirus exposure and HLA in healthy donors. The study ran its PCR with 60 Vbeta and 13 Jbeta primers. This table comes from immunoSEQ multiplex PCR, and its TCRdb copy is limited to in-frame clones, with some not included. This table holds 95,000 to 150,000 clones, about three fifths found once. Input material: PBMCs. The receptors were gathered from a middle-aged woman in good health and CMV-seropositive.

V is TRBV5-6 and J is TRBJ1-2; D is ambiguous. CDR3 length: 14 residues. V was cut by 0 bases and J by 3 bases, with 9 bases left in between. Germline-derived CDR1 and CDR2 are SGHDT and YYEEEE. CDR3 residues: CASSLAVVDYGYTF. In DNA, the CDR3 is TGTGCCAGCAGCTTGGCGGTGGTGGACTATGGCTACACCTTC.

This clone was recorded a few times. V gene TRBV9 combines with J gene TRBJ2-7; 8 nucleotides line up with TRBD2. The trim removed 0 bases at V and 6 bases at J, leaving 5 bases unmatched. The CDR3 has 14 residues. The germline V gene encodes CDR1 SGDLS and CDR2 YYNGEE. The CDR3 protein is CASSVGTSPAEQYF. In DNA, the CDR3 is TGTGCCAGCAGCGTAGGGACTAGCCCGGCCGAGCAGTACTTC.